This TCR beta chain is drawn from a study of blood T cell repertoires in COVID-19. Study summary: COVID-19 samples from acute and convalescent phases originated in the United States, Italy and Spain.

All recovered Cohort 3 donors got two negative PCRs, got clearance, or saw symptom resolution. Authors' processing steps: Counts of nucleated cells, estimated from reference gene primer amplification, were obtained. Assay: immunoSEQ multiplex PCR; the TCRdb copy retains only in-frame clones and omits some. For V, J and clone size, that table is used; D and trimming come from the DNA. Of nearly 400,000 clones in the sample, 89% were seen once. Germline V gene sequence: CDR1 MNHEY, CDR2 SVGAGI. The CDR3 spans 11 residues. V lost 7 bases, J lost 7 bases, and 10 bases lay in between. Source material: PBMCs or T cells enriched from blood (not recorded which). The receptor was derived from a woman aged 30 to 39 who had recovered from COVID-19. V usage is TRBV6-5 and J usage is TRBJ1-1; unclear D gene. The DNA of the CDR3 is TGTGCCAGCACCCGAGGCCTTGAAGCTTTCTTT. Translated, it gives CASTRGLEAFF.